The present T cell receptor beta chain was sequenced within a study of T cells in Graves' hyperthyroidism and ophthalmopathy (dated by TCRdb to between 2017 and 2020). Broadly, across the study: Peripheral blood was collected at initial diagnosis, before any treatment. To identify TCR V-J signatures that set the groups apart, the researchers used a discovery cohort of about a hundred patients, made up of 40 to 45 with Graves' ophthalmopathy and about 55 with stable Graves' hyperthyroidism. Prospective prediction of ophthalmopathy was tested in an independent validation cohort of 18 to 20 hyperthyroidism patients and roughly 16 patients who later progressed to ophthalmopathy. For training and testing, the roughly 93 patients in the discovery cohort were randomly divided in a 7:3 ratio. In about 6 Graves' hyperthyroidism patients, the study also compared T-cell repertoires from thyroid tissue with T-cell repertoires from blood. After sampling, hyperthyroidism patients received methimazole starting at 30 mg daily, and ophthalmopathy patients received high-dose intravenous methylprednisolone. According to the paper, TCR Vbeta CDR3 sequencing was carried out on over 130 peripheral blood samples, which came from about 45 ophthalmopathy, under 80 hyperthyroidism and some 17 progressor patients.

Paper-wide results and their limitations: In validation, progression to ophthalmopathy was predicted by the model with more than 65% sensitivity and roughly 72% specificity, a median of approximately 6.5 months before onset. No statistical method was used to fix the sample size in advance, and group allocation was not hidden from the investigators. Most expanded thyroid clonotypes (frequency above 0.001) were also detected in blood, a finding suggesting that blood repertoires may reflect thyroid immune responses. A 13 V-J signature model separated ophthalmopathy from stable hyperthyroidism, with 87.88% sensitivity and roughly 82% specificity in cross-validation and 80%/75% in testing.

The TCR beta CDR3 regions were amplified from RNA transcripts. The first round of RT-PCR for the TCR CDR3 was performed with the HTBI primer set and the Qiagen OneStep RT-PCR kit. Libraries were constructed in a second round of multiplex PCR, after which size selection and purification were carried out. Libraries were sequenced paired-end with 100 bp reads on an Illumina HiSeq2000. The source study handled its data this way. SOAPnuke was used to process the raw data, throwing out any read that contained adapters or uncalled bases, had a mean Phred below 15, or lacked an exact constant-primer or identifier match. COPE v1.2.5 was used to merge high-quality paired reads, and clonotypes were defined as unique nucleotide sequences. MiTCR v1.1 was used to align the clonotypes against IMGT TRBV, TRBD and TRBJ reference segments. The analysis included only V-J combinations with a frequency above 0.0001, which together covered 99% to 99.2% of the repertoires. A TCS score was defined as the ratio between F50 (clonal expansion) and ExV (chaos), using BLOSUM62-based TCRdist between CDR3 peptides within each V-J. Welch's t-statistics and random forest reduced several hundred V-J features to about 12, which were used in a naive Bayes classifier (R e1071). The public sequencing data were trimmed at Q25 with fastp and processed into clonotypes with MiXCR by TCRdb, which kept only in-frame beta chains. For every CDR3 protein sequence, its rows merge into one entry that carries the most common genes and DNA. The authors' filters were not applied to this entry. Recorded for this sample are hundreds of thousands of distinct CDR3 sequences; roughly 15% of them occurred a single time. Of the sample, under 25% is held by the ten largest clones.

In this sample, this clonotype turned up a few times. Its target antigen remains unknown. Base qualities are not at hand, and no much larger clone is one base apart. In the ophthalmopathy patients, disease was moderately to severely active, with a Clinical Activity Score of 3 or more, a NOSPECS grade of 4 or more, and a duration of less than 3 months. Patients with uncontrolled infections, other autoimmune diseases, pregnancy or lactation were excluded. Diagnoses were established on the basis of clinical symptoms, serum thyroxine and TRAb, thyroid ultrasound, and orbital computed tomography. PBMCs were separated from around 9.1 ml of fresh peripheral blood using Ficoll-Paque density gradient centrifugation. Total RNA was extracted with Trizol reagent, and quality was checked on an Agilent 2100 Bioanalyzer. CDR1 DFQATT and CDR2 SNEGSKA were looked up in the germline V gene (reference sequence). From V the trimming removes 0 bases and from J it removes 3 bases, while the gene matches leave 2 bases of the junction unaccounted for. The CDR3 numbers 15 residues from cysteine through phenylalanine. Just the 45-base CDR3 DNA is kept, in frame starting at base 1.

The specimen was blood. This receptor was obtained from a woman aged 55-69 years with Graves' ophthalmopathy. This sequence uses TRBV20-1 and TRBJ1-5, with 10 bases aligning to TRBD1. The sequence in DNA is TGCAGTGCTAGAGAGACAGGGGGCCCCAATCAGCCCCAGCATTTT. This encodes CSARETGGPNQPQHF.